Listed below are T cell receptor beta chains from one sample, sequenced in a study of T cell repertoires in aging, cancer and after chemotherapy. MiXCR, run by TCRdb on the multiplex PCR reads, gives a single entry per CDR3 protein. Here the sample spans several thousand distinct CDR3 sequences, more than 25% being singletons. The sequenced material came from blood. The receptors derive from a human donor in good health. CDR3s include the opening cysteine and the closing phenylalanine or tryptophan. The D gene is left open where the match is weak. Clone size, where shown, is once, few, many, or a class for clones that have expanded.

cdr3_length: 16
clone_size: -
d_call: TRBD1
j_call: TRBJ2-1
v_call: TRBV12-3/TRBV12-4
cdr3_aa: CASSSYRGIIYNEQFF
cdr3_nt: TGTGCCAGCAGTTCTTACAGGGGGATCATTTACAATGAGCAGTTCTTC

cdr3_length: 16
clone_size: -
d_call: TRBD2
j_call: TRBJ2-1
v_call: TRBV7-9
cdr3_aa: CASSWTSGGTYNEQFF
cdr3_nt: TGTGCCAGCAGCTGGACTAGCGGTGGTACGTACAATGAGCAGTTCTTC

cdr3_length: 15
clone_size: -
d_call: -
j_call: TRBJ2-1
v_call: TRBV18
cdr3_aa: CASSPPAGADNEQFF
cdr3_nt: TGTGCCAGCTCACCACCGGCAGGGGCGGACAATGAGCAGTTCTTC

cdr3_length: 14
clone_size: -
d_call: -
j_call: TRBJ1-5
v_call: TRBV11-2
cdr3_aa: CASSFLGSGQPQHF
cdr3_nt: TGTGCCAGCAGCTTCTTGGGATCAGGTCAGCCCCAGCATTTT

cdr3_length: 14
clone_size: few
d_call: TRBD1
j_call: TRBJ2-7
v_call: TRBV12-3/TRBV12-4
cdr3_aa: CASSLSQGAYEQYF
cdr3_nt: TGTGCCAGCAGTTTAAGTCAGGGGGCCTACGAGCAGTACTTC

cdr3_length: 13
clone_size: medium-sized
d_call: -
j_call: TRBJ2-3
v_call: TRBV7-2
cdr3_aa: CASSSSTPDTQYF
cdr3_nt: TGTGCCAGCAGCTCATCCACACCGGATACGCAGTATTTT

cdr3_length: 17
clone_size: -
d_call: -
j_call: TRBJ2-5
v_call: TRBV6-5
cdr3_aa: CASSCLPGGGPWETQYF
cdr3_nt: TGTGCCAGCAGTTGCCTCCCAGGGGGGGGGCCCTGGGAGACCCAGTACTTC

cdr3_length: 13
clone_size: -
d_call: -
j_call: TRBJ2-1
v_call: TRBV18
cdr3_aa: CASSLIDYNEQFF
cdr3_nt: TGTGCCAGCTCACTTATCGATTACAATGAGCAGTTCTTC

cdr3_length: 14
clone_size: few
d_call: -
j_call: TRBJ2-7
v_call: TRBV7-9
cdr3_aa: CASSLAVGPREQYF
cdr3_nt: TGTGCCAGCAGCTTAGCGGTCGGGCCTCGCGAGCAGTACTTC

cdr3_length: 14
clone_size: medium-sized
d_call: TRBD1
j_call: TRBJ1-4
v_call: TRBV6-1
cdr3_aa: CASRERTGLGKLFF
cdr3_nt: TGTGCCAGCAGGGAGAGGACAGGGTTGGGAAAACTGTTTTTT

cdr3_length: 14
clone_size: medium-sized
d_call: TRBD2
j_call: TRBJ2-3
v_call: TRBV30
cdr3_aa: CAWSGRAIADTQYF
cdr3_nt: TGTGCCTGGAGCGGGAGGGCGATCGCAGATACGCAGTATTTT

cdr3_length: 12
clone_size: few
d_call: -
j_call: TRBJ2-1
v_call: TRBV6-1
cdr3_aa: CASSLDGGEQFF
cdr3_nt: TGTGCCAGCAGTCTAGATGGAGGTGAGCAGTTCTTC

cdr3_length: 17
clone_size: -
d_call: TRBD1
j_call: TRBJ1-5
v_call: TRBV6-1
cdr3_aa: CASSSKQGARSNQPQHF
cdr3_nt: TGTGCCAGCAGTTCAAAACAGGGGGCTAGGAGCAATCAGCCCCAGCATTTT

cdr3_length: 13
clone_size: few
d_call: TRBD1
j_call: TRBJ1-4
v_call: TRBV19
cdr3_aa: CAASGQTNEKLFF
cdr3_nt: TGTGCCGCCTCGGGACAGACTAATGAAAAACTGTTTTTT

cdr3_length: 16
clone_size: few
d_call: -
j_call: TRBJ2-4
v_call: TRBV12-3/TRBV12-4
cdr3_aa: CASSYPGAGAKNIQYF
cdr3_nt: TGTGCCAGCAGTTACCCGGGGGCGGGGGCCAAAAACATTCAGTACTTC

cdr3_length: 18
clone_size: -
d_call: -
j_call: TRBJ2-1
v_call: TRBV7-2
cdr3_aa: CASSSIPPLISSYNEQFF
cdr3_nt: TGTGCCAGCAGCTCCATTCCGCCTCTGATATCCTCCTACAATGAGCAGTTCTTC

cdr3_length: 15
clone_size: -
d_call: -
j_call: TRBJ2-1
v_call: TRBV6-5
cdr3_aa: CASSTTQQLDNEQFF
cdr3_nt: TGTGCCAGCAGTACGACACAACAACTTGACAATGAGCAGTTCTTC

cdr3_length: 15
clone_size: few
d_call: TRBD2
j_call: TRBJ2-3
v_call: TRBV20-1
cdr3_aa: CSARDGLAGADTQYF
cdr3_nt: TGCAGTGCTAGAGATGGGCTAGCGGGAGCAGATACGCAGTATTTT

cdr3_length: 13
clone_size: few
d_call: -
j_call: TRBJ1-6
v_call: TRBV30
cdr3_aa: CAWSIATVRPLHF
cdr3_nt: TGTGCCTGGAGTATAGCGACCGTTCGACCCCTCCACTTT

cdr3_length: 13
clone_size: few
d_call: -
j_call: TRBJ2-1
v_call: TRBV7-9
cdr3_aa: CASSLGSPNEQFF
cdr3_nt: TGTGCCAGCAGCCTCGGGAGTCCGAATGAGCAGTTCTTC

cdr3_length: 12
clone_size: few
d_call: -
j_call: TRBJ2-7
v_call: TRBV18
cdr3_aa: CASSPGMGEQYF
cdr3_nt: TGTGCCAGCTCACCTGGGATGGGCGAGCAGTACTTC

cdr3_length: 14
clone_size: -
d_call: -
j_call: TRBJ2-2
v_call: TRBV7-2
cdr3_aa: CASRLDSNTGELFF
cdr3_nt: TGTGCCAGCAGATTGGACAGCAACACCGGGGAGCTGTTTTTT

cdr3_length: 15
clone_size: medium-sized
d_call: TRBD2
j_call: TRBJ2-2
v_call: TRBV29-1
cdr3_aa: CSVGGGPGNTGELFF
cdr3_nt: TGCAGCGTTGGCGGGGGGCCAGGGAACACCGGGGAGCTGTTTTTT

cdr3_length: 13
clone_size: -
d_call: -
j_call: TRBJ2-5
v_call: TRBV27
cdr3_aa: CASSQTTGETQYF
cdr3_nt: TGTGCCAGCAGTCAAACCACAGGGGAGACCCAGTACTTC

cdr3_length: 14
clone_size: few
d_call: TRBD1
j_call: TRBJ2-7
v_call: TRBV19
cdr3_aa: CASGHRDSSYEQYF
cdr3_nt: TGTGCCAGTGGCCATCGGGACAGCTCCTACGAGCAGTACTTC

cdr3_length: 15
clone_size: few
d_call: -
j_call: TRBJ1-6
v_call: TRBV19
cdr3_aa: CASSMEASYNSPLHF
cdr3_nt: TGTGCCAGTAGTATGGAGGCCTCCTATAATTCACCCCTCCACTTT

cdr3_length: 15
clone_size: -
d_call: TRBD2
j_call: TRBJ2-4
v_call: TRBV20-1
cdr3_aa: CSASPPSGNGDIQYF
cdr3_nt: TGCAGTGCTAGTCCCCCTAGCGGGAACGGGGACATTCAGTACTTC

cdr3_length: 16
clone_size: -
d_call: -
j_call: TRBJ2-2
v_call: TRBV18
cdr3_aa: CASSPRGHRNTGELFF
cdr3_nt: TGTGCCAGCTCACCCCGGGGGCACCGAAACACCGGGGAGCTGTTTTTT

cdr3_length: 15
clone_size: few
d_call: TRBD1
j_call: TRBJ2-7
v_call: TRBV12-3/TRBV12-4
cdr3_aa: CASRARGQGGNEQYF
cdr3_nt: TGTGCCAGCAGGGCTAGAGGACAGGGTGGGAACGAGCAGTACTTC

cdr3_length: 11
clone_size: -
d_call: -
j_call: TRBJ2-7
v_call: TRBV6-2/TRBV6-3
cdr3_aa: CASSEGGEQYF
cdr3_nt: TGTGCCAGCAGCGAAGGTGGCGAGCAGTACTTC

cdr3_length: 13
clone_size: few
d_call: TRBD2
j_call: TRBJ2-5
v_call: TRBV6-5
cdr3_aa: CATAGGFKETQYF
cdr3_nt: TGTGCCACCGCGGGGGGCTTCAAAGAGACCCAGTACTTC

cdr3_length: 15
clone_size: -
d_call: -
j_call: TRBJ1-1
v_call: TRBV10-3
cdr3_aa: CAISELGGQDTEAFF
cdr3_nt: TGTGCCATCAGTGAGTTGGGGGGGCAGGACACTGAAGCTTTCTTT

cdr3_length: 15
clone_size: few
d_call: -
j_call: TRBJ1-2
v_call: TRBV11-1
cdr3_aa: CASSSRLSRDYGYTF
cdr3_nt: TGTGCCAGCAGCTCCCGACTCTCGCGAGACTATGGCTACACCTTC

cdr3_length: 15
clone_size: few
d_call: -
j_call: TRBJ2-7
v_call: TRBV19
cdr3_aa: CASKRSANSDYEQYF
cdr3_nt: TGTGCCAGTAAGCGGTCCGCCAACTCAGACTACGAGCAGTACTTC

cdr3_length: 15
clone_size: once
d_call: -
j_call: TRBJ2-7
v_call: TRBV5-1
cdr3_aa: CASSLSPSLTYEQYF
cdr3_nt: TGCGCCAGCAGCTTGTCCCCCAGCTTAACCTACGAGCAGTACTTC

cdr3_length: 13
clone_size: -
d_call: -
j_call: TRBJ2-5
v_call: TRBV20-1
cdr3_aa: CSARVTGRETQYF
cdr3_nt: TGCAGTGCTAGAGTGACGGGGCGAGAGACCCAGTACTTC

cdr3_length: 13
clone_size: few
d_call: -
j_call: TRBJ2-3
v_call: TRBV7-3
cdr3_aa: CASSLHGDSTQYF
cdr3_nt: TGTGCCAGCAGCTTACATGGAGACTCTACGCAGTATTTT

cdr3_length: 14
clone_size: -
d_call: -
j_call: TRBJ2-7
v_call: TRBV9
cdr3_aa: CASSVDPAVYEQYF
cdr3_nt: TGTGCCAGCAGCGTAGATCCGGCTGTCTACGAGCAGTACTTC

cdr3_length: 13
clone_size: -
d_call: -
j_call: TRBJ2-7
v_call: TRBV5-6
cdr3_aa: CASSSPTAYEQYF
cdr3_nt: TGCGCCAGCAGCTCACCTACAGCCTACGAGCAGTACTTC

cdr3_length: 13
clone_size: few
d_call: -
j_call: TRBJ2-5
v_call: TRBV7-2
cdr3_aa: CASSRGSQETQYF
cdr3_nt: TGTGCCAGCAGCCGGGGTTCCCAAGAGACCCAGTACTTC

cdr3_length: 16
clone_size: -
d_call: TRBD1
j_call: TRBJ1-6
v_call: TRBV6-6
cdr3_aa: CASSGTPTGVGSPLHF
cdr3_nt: TGTGCCAGCAGTGGGACACCGACAGGGGTGGGTTCACCCCTCCACTTT

cdr3_length: 15
clone_size: few
d_call: TRBD2
j_call: TRBJ2-7
v_call: TRBV28
cdr3_aa: CASSSPGLASYEQYF
cdr3_nt: TGTGCCAGCAGCTCCCCGGGACTAGCTTCCTACGAGCAGTACTTC

cdr3_length: 16
clone_size: few
d_call: -
j_call: TRBJ1-4
v_call: TRBV12-3/TRBV12-4
cdr3_aa: CASSFRESLANEKLFF
cdr3_nt: TGTGCCAGCAGCTTTAGGGAGAGTTTAGCTAATGAAAAACTGTTTTTT

cdr3_length: 15
clone_size: -
d_call: -
j_call: TRBJ2-7
v_call: TRBV18
cdr3_aa: CASSPPVGGGYEQYF
cdr3_nt: TGTGCCAGCTCACCACCTGTGGGAGGGGGCTACGAGCAGTACTTC

cdr3_length: 14
clone_size: few
d_call: -
j_call: TRBJ1-1
v_call: TRBV4-3
cdr3_aa: CASSRGDGGTEAFF
cdr3_nt: TGCGCCAGCAGCCGGGGCGATGGGGGCACTGAAGCTTTCTTT

cdr3_length: 16
clone_size: -
d_call: TRBD1
j_call: TRBJ2-3
v_call: TRBV7-7
cdr3_aa: CASSAAGTGEADTQYF
cdr3_nt: TGTGCCAGCAGCGCCGCCGGGACAGGGGAAGCAGATACGCAGTATTTT

cdr3_length: 16
clone_size: -
d_call: TRBD1
j_call: TRBJ2-1
v_call: TRBV4-3
cdr3_aa: CASSQEAGQGYNEQFF
cdr3_nt: TGTGCCAGCAGCCAAGAGGCCGGACAGGGCTACAATGAGCAGTTCTTC

cdr3_length: 15
clone_size: -
d_call: -
j_call: TRBJ2-7
v_call: TRBV6-5
cdr3_aa: CASSPLRGVSYEQYF
cdr3_nt: TGTGCCAGCAGCCCCCTAAGAGGAGTTTCCTACGAGCAGTACTTC

cdr3_length: 19
clone_size: few
d_call: TRBD1
j_call: TRBJ2-6
v_call: TRBV6-4
cdr3_aa: CASSPTRTGFLVGANVLTF
cdr3_nt: TGTGCCAGCAGTCCTACCCGGACAGGGTTCCTGGTCGGGGCCAACGTCCTGACTTTC

cdr3_length: 13
clone_size: -
d_call: -
j_call: TRBJ2-1
v_call: TRBV5-1
cdr3_aa: CASSTGANNEQFF
cdr3_nt: TGCGCCAGCAGCACCGGGGCCAACAATGAGCAGTTCTTC

cdr3_length: 15
clone_size: -
d_call: -
j_call: TRBJ2-3
v_call: TRBV27
cdr3_aa: CASSYDPGSTDTQYF
cdr3_nt: TGTGCCAGCAGTTACGACCCCGGGAGCACAGATACGCAGTATTTT

cdr3_length: 15
clone_size: -
d_call: TRBD2
j_call: TRBJ2-1
v_call: TRBV12-3/TRBV12-4
cdr3_aa: CASSFDWGGGNEQFF
cdr3_nt: TGTGCCAGCAGTTTCGACTGGGGCGGGGGCAATGAGCAGTTCTTC

cdr3_length: 16
clone_size: -
d_call: TRBD2
j_call: TRBJ2-1
v_call: TRBV12-3/TRBV12-4
cdr3_aa: CASSSGTSSSYNEQFF
cdr3_nt: TGTGCCAGCAGTTCCGGGACTAGCAGCTCCTACAATGAGCAGTTCTTC

cdr3_length: 14
clone_size: -
d_call: -
j_call: TRBJ2-7
v_call: TRBV5-1
cdr3_aa: CASTRGDTPHEQYF
cdr3_nt: TGCGCCAGCACAAGAGGGGACACTCCCCACGAGCAGTACTTC